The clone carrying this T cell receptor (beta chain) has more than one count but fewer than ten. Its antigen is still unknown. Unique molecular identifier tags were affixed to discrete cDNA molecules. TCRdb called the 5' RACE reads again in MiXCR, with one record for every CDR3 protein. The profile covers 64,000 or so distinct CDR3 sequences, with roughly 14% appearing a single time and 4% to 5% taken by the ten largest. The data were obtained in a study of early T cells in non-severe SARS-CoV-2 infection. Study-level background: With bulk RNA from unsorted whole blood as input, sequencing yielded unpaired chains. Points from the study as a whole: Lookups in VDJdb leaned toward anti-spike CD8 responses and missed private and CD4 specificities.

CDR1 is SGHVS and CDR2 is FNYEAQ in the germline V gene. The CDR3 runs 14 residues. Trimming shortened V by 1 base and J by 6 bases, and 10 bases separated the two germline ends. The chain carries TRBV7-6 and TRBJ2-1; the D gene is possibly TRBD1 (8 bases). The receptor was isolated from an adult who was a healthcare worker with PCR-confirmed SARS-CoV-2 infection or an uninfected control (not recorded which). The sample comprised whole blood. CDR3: CASSLDRGGNEQFF. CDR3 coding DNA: TGTGCCAGCAGCTTAGACAGGGGGGGCAATGAGCAGTTCTTC.